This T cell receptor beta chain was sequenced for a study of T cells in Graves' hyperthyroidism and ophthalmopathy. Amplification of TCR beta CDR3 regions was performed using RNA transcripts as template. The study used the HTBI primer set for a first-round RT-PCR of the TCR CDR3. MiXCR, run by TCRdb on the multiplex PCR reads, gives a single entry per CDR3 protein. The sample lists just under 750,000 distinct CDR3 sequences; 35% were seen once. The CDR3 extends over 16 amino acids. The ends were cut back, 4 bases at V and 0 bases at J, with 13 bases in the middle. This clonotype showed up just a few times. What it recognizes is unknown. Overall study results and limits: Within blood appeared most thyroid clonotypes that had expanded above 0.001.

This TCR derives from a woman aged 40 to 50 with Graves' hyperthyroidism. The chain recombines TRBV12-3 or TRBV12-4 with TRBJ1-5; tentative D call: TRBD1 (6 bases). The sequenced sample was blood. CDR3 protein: CASSSRQASSNQPQHF. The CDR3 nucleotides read TGTGCCAGCAGTTCCCGACAGGCTTCTAGCAATCAGCCCCAGCATTTT.